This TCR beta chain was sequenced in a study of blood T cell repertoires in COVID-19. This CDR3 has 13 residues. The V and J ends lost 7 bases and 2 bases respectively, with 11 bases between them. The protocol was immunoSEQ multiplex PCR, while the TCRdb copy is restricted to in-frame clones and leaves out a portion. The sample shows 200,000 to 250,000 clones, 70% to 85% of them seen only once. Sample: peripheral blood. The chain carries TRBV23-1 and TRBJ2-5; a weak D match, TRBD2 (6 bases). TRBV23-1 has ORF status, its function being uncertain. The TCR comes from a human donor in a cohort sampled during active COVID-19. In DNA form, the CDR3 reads TGCGCCAGCACCCTTCGGGGGCAAGAGACCCAGTACTTC. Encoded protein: CASTLRGQETQYF.